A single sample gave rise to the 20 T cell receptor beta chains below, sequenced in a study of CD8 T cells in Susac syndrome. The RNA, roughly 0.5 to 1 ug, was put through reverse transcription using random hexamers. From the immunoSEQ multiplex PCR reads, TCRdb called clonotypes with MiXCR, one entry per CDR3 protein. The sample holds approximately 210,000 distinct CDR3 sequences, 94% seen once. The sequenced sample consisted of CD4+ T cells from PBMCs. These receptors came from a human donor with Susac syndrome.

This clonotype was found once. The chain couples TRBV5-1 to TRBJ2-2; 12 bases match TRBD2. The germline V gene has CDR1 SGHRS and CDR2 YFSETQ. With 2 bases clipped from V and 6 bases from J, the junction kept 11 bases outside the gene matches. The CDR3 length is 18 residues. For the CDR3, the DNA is TGCGCCAGCAGCTTCCAGACTAGCGGGGGCCTCGGCGCCGGGGAGCTGTTTTTT. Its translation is CASSFQTSGGLGAGELFF.

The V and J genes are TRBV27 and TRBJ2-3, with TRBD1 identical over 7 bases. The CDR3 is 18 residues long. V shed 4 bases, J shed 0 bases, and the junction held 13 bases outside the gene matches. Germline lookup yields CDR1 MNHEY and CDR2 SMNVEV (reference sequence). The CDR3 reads CASSSWTGDPSSTDTQYF. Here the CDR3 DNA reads TGTGCCAGCAGTTCGTGGACAGGAGATCCCTCTAGCACAGATACGCAGTATTTT.

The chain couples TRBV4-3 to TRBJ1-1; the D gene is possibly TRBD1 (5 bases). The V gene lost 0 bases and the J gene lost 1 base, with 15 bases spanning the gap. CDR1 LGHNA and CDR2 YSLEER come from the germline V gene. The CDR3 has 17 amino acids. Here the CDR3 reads CASSQELTGSWNTEAFF. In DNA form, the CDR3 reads TGCGCCAGCAGCCAAGAACTAACAGGATCATGGAACACTGAAGCTTTCTTT.

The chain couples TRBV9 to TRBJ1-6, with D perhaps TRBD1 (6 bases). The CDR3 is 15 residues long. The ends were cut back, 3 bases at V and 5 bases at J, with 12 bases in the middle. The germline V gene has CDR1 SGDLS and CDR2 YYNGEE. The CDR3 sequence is CASSALGHDNSPLHF. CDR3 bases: TGTGCCAGCAGCGCGCTGGGACACGATAATTCACCCCTCCACTTT.

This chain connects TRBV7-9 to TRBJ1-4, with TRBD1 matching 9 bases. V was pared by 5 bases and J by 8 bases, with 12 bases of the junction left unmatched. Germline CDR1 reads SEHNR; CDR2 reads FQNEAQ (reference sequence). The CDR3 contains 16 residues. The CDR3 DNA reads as TGTGCCAGCAGCCCAACCGGGACAGGGCACGGAGAAAAACTGTTTTTT. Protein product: CASSPTGTGHGEKLFF.

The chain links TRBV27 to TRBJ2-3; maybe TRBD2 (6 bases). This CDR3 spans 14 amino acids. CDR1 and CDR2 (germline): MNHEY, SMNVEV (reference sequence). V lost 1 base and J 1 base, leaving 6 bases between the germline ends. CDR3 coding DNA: TGTGCCAGCAGTTTATGGGGGGGCACAGATACGCAGTATTTT. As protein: CASSLWGGTDTQYF.

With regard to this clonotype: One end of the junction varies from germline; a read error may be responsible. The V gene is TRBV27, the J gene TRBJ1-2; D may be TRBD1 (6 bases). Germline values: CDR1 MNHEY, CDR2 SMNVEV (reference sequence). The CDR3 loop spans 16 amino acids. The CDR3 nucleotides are TGTGCCAGCAGTCCACTTCGGACAGAATCTAAATATGGCTACACCTTC. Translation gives CASSPLRTESKYGYTF.

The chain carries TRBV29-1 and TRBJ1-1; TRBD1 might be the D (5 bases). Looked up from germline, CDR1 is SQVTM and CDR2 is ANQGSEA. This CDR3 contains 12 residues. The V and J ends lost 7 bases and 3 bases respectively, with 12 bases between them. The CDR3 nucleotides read TGCAGCGCGGAGGTGGGGGACACTGAAGCTTTCTTT. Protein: CSAEVGDTEAFF.

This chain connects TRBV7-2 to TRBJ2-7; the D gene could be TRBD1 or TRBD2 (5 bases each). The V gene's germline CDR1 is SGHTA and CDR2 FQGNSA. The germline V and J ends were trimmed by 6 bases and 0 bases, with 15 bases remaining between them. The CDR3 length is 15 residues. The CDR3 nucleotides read TGTGCCAGCAGGGGGCGAGGGTCGCTCTCCTACGAGCAGTACTTC. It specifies CASRGRGSLSYEQYF.

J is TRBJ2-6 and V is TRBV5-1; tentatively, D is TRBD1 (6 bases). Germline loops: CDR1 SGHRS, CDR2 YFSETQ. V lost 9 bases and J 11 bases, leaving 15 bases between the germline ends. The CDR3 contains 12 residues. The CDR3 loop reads CATPGHKDVLTF. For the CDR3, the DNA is TGCGCCACCCCGGGACATAAGGACGTCCTGACTTTC.

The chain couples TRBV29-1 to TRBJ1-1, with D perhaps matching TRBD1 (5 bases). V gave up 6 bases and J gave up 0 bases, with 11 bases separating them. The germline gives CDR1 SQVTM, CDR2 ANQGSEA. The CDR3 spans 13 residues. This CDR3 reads CSVAGRMNTEAFF. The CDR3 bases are TGCAGCGTGGCGGGACGGATGAACACTGAAGCTTTCTTT.

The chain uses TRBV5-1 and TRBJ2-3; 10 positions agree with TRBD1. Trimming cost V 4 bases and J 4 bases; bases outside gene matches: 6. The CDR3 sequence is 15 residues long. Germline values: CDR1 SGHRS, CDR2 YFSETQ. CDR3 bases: TGCGCCAGCAGCCCCTACGGGACAGGGGCAGATACGCAGTATTTT. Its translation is CASSPYGTGADTQYF. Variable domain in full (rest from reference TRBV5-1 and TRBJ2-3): KAGVTQTPRYLIKTRGQQVTLSCSPISGHRSVSWYQQTPGQGLQFLFEYFSETQRNKGNFPGRFSGRQFSNSRSEMNVSTLELGDSALYLCASSPYGTGADTQYFGPGTRLTVL.

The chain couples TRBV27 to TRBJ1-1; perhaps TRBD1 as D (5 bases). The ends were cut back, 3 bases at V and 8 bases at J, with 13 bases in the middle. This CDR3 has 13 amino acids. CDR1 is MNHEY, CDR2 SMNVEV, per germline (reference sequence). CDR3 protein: CASSFDNGAEAFF. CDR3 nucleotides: TGTGCCAGCAGTTTCGATAATGGGGCGGAAGCTTTCTTT.

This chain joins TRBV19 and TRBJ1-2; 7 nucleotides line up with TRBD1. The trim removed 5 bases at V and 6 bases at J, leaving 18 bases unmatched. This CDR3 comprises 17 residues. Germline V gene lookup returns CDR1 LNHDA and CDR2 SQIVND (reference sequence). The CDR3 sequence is CASSADRSERSRDGYTF. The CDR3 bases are TGTGCCAGTAGTGCGGACAGGTCAGAAAGGTCGAGGGATGGCTACACCTTC.

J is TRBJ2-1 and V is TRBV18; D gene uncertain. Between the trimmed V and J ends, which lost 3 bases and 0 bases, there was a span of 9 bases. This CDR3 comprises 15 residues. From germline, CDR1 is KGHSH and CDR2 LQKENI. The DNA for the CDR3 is TGTGCCAGCTCACCCCTGTTTGGCTCCTACAATGAGCAGTTCTTC. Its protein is CASSPLFGSYNEQFF. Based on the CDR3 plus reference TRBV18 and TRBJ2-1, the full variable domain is NAGVMQNPRHLVRRRGQEARLRCSPMKGHSHVYWYRQLPEEGLKFMVYLQKENIIDESGMPKERFSAEFPKEGPSILRIQQVVRGDSAAYFCASSPLFGSYNEQFFGPGTRLTVL.

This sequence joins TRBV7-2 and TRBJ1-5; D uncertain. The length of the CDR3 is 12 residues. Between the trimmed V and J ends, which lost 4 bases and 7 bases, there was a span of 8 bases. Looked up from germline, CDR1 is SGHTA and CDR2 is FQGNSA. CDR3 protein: CASSSKGQPQHF. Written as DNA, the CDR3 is TGTGCCAGCAGCTCCAAAGGACAGCCCCAGCATTTT.

CDR3 region: CASSRETVYNSPLHF. The CDR3 DNA reads as TGTGCCAGCAGTCGAGAGACAGTTTATAATTCACCCCTCCACTTT. This chain links TRBV12-3 or TRBV12-4 with TRBJ1-6; the D gene is possibly TRBD1 (5 bases). The ends were cut back, 5 bases at V and 4 bases at J, with 12 bases in the middle. This CDR3 is 15 amino acids long.

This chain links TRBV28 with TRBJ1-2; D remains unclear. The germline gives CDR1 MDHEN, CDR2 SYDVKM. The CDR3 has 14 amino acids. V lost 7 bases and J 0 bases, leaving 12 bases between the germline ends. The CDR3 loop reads CASKAGFANYGYTF. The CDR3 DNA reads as TGTGCCAGCAAAGCGGGTTTTGCTAACTATGGCTACACCTTC.

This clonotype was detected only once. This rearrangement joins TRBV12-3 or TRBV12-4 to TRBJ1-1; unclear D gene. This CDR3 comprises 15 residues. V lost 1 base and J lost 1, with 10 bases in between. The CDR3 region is CASSLDTGENTEAFF. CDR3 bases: TGTGCCAGCAGTTTAGATACCGGGGAGAACACTGAAGCTTTCTTT.

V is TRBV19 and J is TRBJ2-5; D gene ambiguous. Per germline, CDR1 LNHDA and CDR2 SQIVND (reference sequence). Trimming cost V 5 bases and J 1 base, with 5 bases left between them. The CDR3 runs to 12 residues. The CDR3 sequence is CASSESQETQYF. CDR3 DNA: TGTGCCAGTAGTGAGAGCCAAGAGACCCAGTACTTC.